This T cell receptor (beta chain) comes out of a study of CD8 T cells in ankylosing spondylitis. Worth noting for this clonotype: No antigen is known for it.

One entry per CDR3 protein results from TCRdb running MiXCR on the 5' RACE reads. Of about 700,000 distinct CDR3 sequences in the sample, 15% to 20% are singletons; the top ten hold roughly a fifth. The CDR3 covers 15 residues. V gave up 0 bases and J gave up 2 bases, with 10 bases separating them. CDR1 is LGHDT, CDR2 YNNKEL, per germline (reference sequence). Overall study results and limits: What appeared characteristic of ankylosing spondylitis blood was a TCR beta motif of several highly homologous variants. Disease-linked clones displayed a CD8+ phenotype and appeared relatively rarely in peripheral blood.

The rearrangement links TRBV3-1 to TRBJ2-5, with D possibly being TRBD2 (6 bases). Sequenced: blood, either unsorted or a sorted T cell fraction (not recorded which). The receptor comes from a male donor with ankylosing spondylitis. CDR3 DNA sequence: TGTGCCAGCAGCCAAGATAGCGGACGTCAAGAGACCCAGTACTTC. Amino acid sequence: CASSQDSGRQETQYF.